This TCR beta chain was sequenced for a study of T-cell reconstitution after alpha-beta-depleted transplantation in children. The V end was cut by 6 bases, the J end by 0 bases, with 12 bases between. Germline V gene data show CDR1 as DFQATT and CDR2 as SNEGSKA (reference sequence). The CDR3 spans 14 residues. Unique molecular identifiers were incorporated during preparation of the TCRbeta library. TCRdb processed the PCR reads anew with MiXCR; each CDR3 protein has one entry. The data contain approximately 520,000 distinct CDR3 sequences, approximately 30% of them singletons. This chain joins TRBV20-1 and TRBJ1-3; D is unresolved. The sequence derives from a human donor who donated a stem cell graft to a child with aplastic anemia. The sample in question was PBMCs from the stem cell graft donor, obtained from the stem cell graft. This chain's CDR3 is CSAPQPDSGNTIYF. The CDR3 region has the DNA TGCAGTGCCCCCCAGCCGGACTCTGGAAACACCATATATTTT.